Following are 26 T cell receptor beta chains from one sample sequenced in a study of cytomegalovirus exposure and HLA in healthy donors. This table comes from immunoSEQ multiplex PCR, and its TCRdb copy is limited to in-frame clones, with some not included. The sample records about 74,000 clones, 94% being singletons. The specimen sequenced was PBMCs. All receptors come from a man between 18 and 35 years old in good health and CMV-seropositive.

The chain is built from TRBV4-1 and TRBJ2-7; TRBD1 might be the D (6 bases). The CDR3 contains 16 residues. Trimming shortened V by 1 base and J by 3 bases, and 16 bases separated the two germline ends. Germline V gives CDR1 MGHRA, CDR2 YSYEKL. This chain's CDR3 is CASSQVFRGAYYEQYF. Written as DNA, the CDR3 is TGCGCCAGCAGCCAAGTGTTCAGGGGCGCTTACTACGAGCAGTACTTC.

The chain couples TRBV6-6 to TRBJ1-1; possible D gene TRBD1, 6 bases. This CDR3 region has 13 residues. With 4 bases removed from V and 1 base from J, the gap between germline ends came to 7 bases. Germline lookup yields CDR1 MNHNY and CDR2 SVGAGI (reference sequence). The CDR3 loop is CASSWTENTEAFF. The CDR3 bases are TGTGCCAGCAGTTGGACAGAGAACACTGAAGCTTTCTTT.

The chain uses TRBV10-1 and TRBJ2-7; D is perhaps TRBD1 (8 bases). With 5 bases removed from V and 5 bases from J, the gap between germline ends came to 13 bases. Germline lookup yields CDR1 WNHNN and CDR2 SYGVQD (reference sequence). This CDR3 has 13 amino acids. The CDR3 sequence is CASSSTGGDEQYF. CDR3 DNA: TGCGCCAGCAGTTCAACAGGGGGGGACGAGCAGTACTTC.

The chain combines TRBV10-2 with TRBJ2-5, with 8 bases identical to TRBD2. This CDR3 has 18 amino acids. Germline V lookup: CDR1 WSHSY, CDR2 SAAADI. Trimming at V came to 5 bases and at J to 7 bases, leaving 21 bases not matched to a gene. CDR3 bases: TGCGCCAGCAGTATGTCGTCGGGCGGACGGGAGGGCCGGGGGACCCAGTACTTC. Its translation: CASSMSSGGREGRGTQYF.

This clone is classed as medium-sized. Other nucleotide sequences from this sample produce the same CDR3. The V and J genes are TRBV15 and TRBJ2-7, with 9 bases aligning to TRBD1. CDR3 length equals 14 residues. CDR1 and CDR2 from the germline V gene are LNHNV and YYDKDF (reference sequence). V shed 3 bases, J shed 6 bases, and the junction held 6 bases outside the gene matches. The CDR3 region is CATSRGQGGREQYF. In DNA, the CDR3 is TGTGCCACCAGCAGGGGACAGGGAGGCCGCGAGCAGTACTTC.

The chain combines TRBV7-9 with TRBJ2-7; 12 bases line up with TRBD2. V trimming: 4 bases; J trimming: 6 bases; junction bases outside the gene matches: 13. Germline CDR1 SEHNR, CDR2 FQNEAQ (reference sequence). The CDR3 extends over 17 amino acids. The CDR3 bases are TGTGCCAGCAGCTCCGCAGAGACTAGCGGGAGTCGGACCGAGCAGTACTTC. Amino acid sequence: CASSSAETSGSRTEQYF.

The chain employs TRBV10-3 and TRBJ2-2; TRBD2 aligns across 13 bases. V trimming: 7 bases; J trimming: 4 bases; junction bases outside the gene matches: 3. CDR3 length: 15 residues. Germline lookup yields CDR1 ENHRY and CDR2 SYGVKD. This CDR3 is CAITRTSGGTGELFF. CDR3 nucleotides: TGTGCCATCACCCGGACTAGCGGGGGCACCGGGGAGCTGTTTTTT.

V and J are TRBV28 and TRBJ1-2; TRBD1 agrees at 8 bases. In germline, CDR1 is MDHEN, CDR2 SYDVKM. V dropped 6 bases and J dropped 1; count of bases not matched to a gene: 4. The CDR3 has 14 amino acids. This chain's CDR3 is CASRSGGLNYGYTF. The CDR3 DNA reads TGTGCCAGCAGGTCAGGGGGCCTTAACTATGGCTACACCTTC.

This clone was counted once. V gene TRBV30 combines with J gene TRBJ2-2, with 9 bases fitting TRBD1. Germline V gene lookup returns CDR1 GTSNPN and CDR2 SVGIG (reference sequence). V trimming: 3 bases; J trimming: 6 bases; junction bases outside the gene matches: 17. The CDR3 consists of 18 residues. CDR3 bases: TGTGCCTGGAGGGCGGGCCCTTTAAACCGGACAGGGGCCGGGGAGCTGTTTTTT. Translated, it gives CAWRAGPLNRTGAGELFF.

This chain uses TRBV28 with TRBJ1-1, with D possibly matching TRBD1 (5 bases). Germline assignment: CDR1 MDHEN and CDR2 SYDVKM. The V end was cut by 5 bases, the J end by 10 bases, with 14 bases between. This CDR3 has 12 amino acids. The CDR3 loop reads CASSGDGRVAFF. In DNA, the CDR3 is TGTGCCAGCAGTGGGGACGGGAGGGTAGCTTTCTTT. Full variable domain (rest looked up from reference TRBV28 and TRBJ1-1): DVKVTQSSRYLVKRTGEKVFLECVQDMDHENMFWYRQDPGLGLRLIYFSYDVKMKEKGDIPEGYSVSREKKERFSLILESASTNQTSMYLCASSGDGRVAFFGQGTRLTVV.

This chain connects TRBV19 to TRBJ2-6; 8 bases are a match to TRBD2. Germline CDR1 is LNHDA and CDR2 is SQIVND (reference sequence). The CDR3 is 16 amino acids. V lost 7 bases to trimming and J lost 0 bases; unmatched junction nucleotides: 5. CDR3 DNA sequence: TGTGCCAGTAAACCCGCGGGGGGCTCTGGGGCCAACGTCCTGACTTTC. This translates into CASKPAGGSGANVLTF.

This sequence joins TRBV19 and TRBJ2-5, with a weak D call TRBD1 (5 bases). The germline CDR1 and CDR2 sequences are LNHDA and SQIVND (reference sequence). The V end lost 3 bases, the J end lost 1 base, and 12 bases lay between the germline ends. This CDR3 spans 15 amino acids. The CDR3: CASSIGQGIQETQYF. The CDR3 nucleotides read TGTGCCAGTAGTATCGGGCAGGGTATCCAAGAGACCCAGTACTTC.

V usage is TRBV28 and J usage is TRBJ2-7, with TRBD1 matching over 7 bases. The CDR3 has 14 residues. The V and J ends lost 2 bases and 2 bases, in that order; junction bases with no gene match: 3. In germline, CDR1 is MDHEN, CDR2 SYDVKM. The CDR3 sequence is CASSLLTGPYEQYF. In DNA form, the CDR3 reads TGTGCCAGCAGTTTACTGACAGGGCCCTACGAGCAGTACTTC.

The chain is built from TRBV19 and TRBJ1-1, with D unresolved. Germline V gives CDR1 LNHDA, CDR2 SQIVND (reference sequence). The CDR3 sequence is 13 residues long. V dropped 2 bases and J dropped 4 bases, with 8 bases sitting between them. The CDR3 region is CASSIPGSTEAFF. CDR3 in DNA: TGTGCCAGTAGTATACCGGGGTCCACTGAAGCTTTCTTT.

The V and J genes are TRBV6-5 and TRBJ2-5; a weak D match, TRBD2 (5 bases). The CDR3 runs to 12 residues. Looked up from germline, CDR1 is MNHEY and CDR2 is SVGAGI. V lost 8 bases to trimming and J lost 7 bases, with 14 bases between them. CDR3 region: CASETGMGTQYF. DNA of the CDR3: TGTGCCAGCGAGACGGGGATGGGGACCCAGTACTTC.

The chain carries TRBV19 and TRBJ1-4, with 9 bases that match TRBD1. The CDR3 extends over 15 amino acids. J gave up 7 bases and V 7 bases, and 10 bases lay outside the gene matches. Per germline, CDR1 LNHDA and CDR2 SQIVND (reference sequence). Here the CDR3 DNA reads TGTGCCAGTACTCACACGGGACAGGGATCTGAAAAACTGTTTTTT. Amino acids: CASTHTGQGSEKLFF.

This CDR3 reads CASSLGGSGSTDTQYF. CDR3 DNA sequence: TGTGCCAGCAGCTTAGGGGGTAGCGGGAGTACAGATACGCAGTATTTT. This chain joins TRBV11-1 and TRBJ2-3, with 9 bases fitting TRBD2. This CDR3 comprises 16 residues. The trim removed 1 base at V and 3 bases at J, leaving 5 bases unmatched. CDR1 and CDR2 from the germline V gene are SGHAT and FQDESV (reference sequence).

The CDR3 here is CAKIKGGNNEQFF. CDR3 sequence (DNA): TGTGCCAAGATCAAGGGAGGGAACAATGAGCAGTTCTTC. The gene calls are TRBV27 and TRBJ2-1, with 7 bases fitting TRBD2. CDR3 length equals 13 residues. V shed 10 bases, J shed 5 bases, and the junction held 8 bases outside the gene matches. CDR1 MNHEY and CDR2 SMNVEV come from the germline V gene (reference sequence).

J is TRBJ2-1 and V is TRBV2; a possible D gene is TRBD2 (6 bases). The CDR3 is 16 residues long. The germline CDR1 and CDR2 sequences are SNHLY and FYNNEI. V lost 6 bases, J lost 0 bases, and 15 bases lay in between. This chain's CDR3 is CASSLGREISYNEQFF. CDR3 DNA sequence: TGTGCCAGCAGCCTAGGCCGGGAGATCTCCTACAATGAGCAGTTCTTC.

This chain links TRBV28 with TRBJ2-7; no firm D call. V lost 6 bases and J 0 bases, leaving 12 bases between the germline ends. The germline gives CDR1 MDHEN, CDR2 SYDVKM. The CDR3 consists of 14 residues. CDR3 amino acids: CASRSGTISYEQYF. For the CDR3, the DNA is TGTGCCAGCAGGTCTGGCACGATCTCCTACGAGCAGTACTTC.

The chain employs TRBV5-8 and TRBJ1-1, with 7 bases identical to TRBD1. Germline loops: CDR1 SGHTS, CDR2 YDEGEE. The ends lost 1 base at V and 8 bases at J; junction bases unmatched: 8. The CDR3 runs 14 residues. The CDR3 here is CASSLSGGGSEAFF. DNA for the CDR3: TGTGCCAGCAGCTTGTCAGGGGGTGGATCCGAAGCTTTCTTT.

This chain uses TRBV28 with TRBJ2-5; 7 nucleotides line up with TRBD1. The DNA end lines up better with TRBJ2-7; the J call may be wrong. The CDR3 covers 15 residues. Germline CDR1 MDHEN, CDR2 SYDVKM. DNA of the CDR3: TGTGCCAGCAGCGCCACCGGGACAGCCGCCTACGAGCAGTACTTC. Protein: CASSATGTAAYEQYF.

The chain employs TRBV9 and TRBJ2-2; no clear D. Germline V lookup: CDR1 SGDLS, CDR2 YYNGEE. V lost 0 bases and J 7 bases, leaving 7 bases between the germline ends. This CDR3 spans 13 amino acids. CDR3 coding DNA: TGTGCCAGCAGCGTAGGTACGGGCGGGGAGCTGTTTTTT. Its protein product is CASSVGTGGELFF.

This clone was recorded once. The chain links TRBV27 to TRBJ2-1, with TRBD1 matching over 7 bases. Germline V gene sequence: CDR1 MNHEY, CDR2 SMNVEV (reference sequence). J lost 2 bases, V lost 9 bases, and 1 base had no gene match. This CDR3 is 12 amino acids long. CDR3 region: CASTGAYNEQFF. Written as DNA, the CDR3 is TGTGCCAGTACAGGGGCCTACAATGAGCAGTTCTTC.

This clone was seen once. The chain links TRBV6-5 to TRBJ2-7; no clear D. The CDR3 totals 14 residues. V was shortened by 6 bases and J by 0 bases, with 12 bases between the two germline ends. CDR1 and CDR2 (germline): MNHEY, SVGAGI. The CDR3 coding sequence is TGTGCCAGCAGCGCCGACACTTCCTCCTACGAGCAGTACTTC. Amino acid sequence: CASSADTSSYEQYF.

The rearrangement links TRBV27 to TRBJ2-1; 7 bases are a match to TRBD1. This CDR3 is built from 13 residues. V shed 4 bases, J shed 7 bases, and the junction held 4 bases outside the gene matches. Germline CDR1 reads MNHEY; CDR2 reads SMNVEV (reference sequence). The CDR3 sequence is CASSYDRENEQFF. CDR3 bases: TGTGCCAGCAGTTATGACAGGGAAAATGAGCAGTTCTTC.